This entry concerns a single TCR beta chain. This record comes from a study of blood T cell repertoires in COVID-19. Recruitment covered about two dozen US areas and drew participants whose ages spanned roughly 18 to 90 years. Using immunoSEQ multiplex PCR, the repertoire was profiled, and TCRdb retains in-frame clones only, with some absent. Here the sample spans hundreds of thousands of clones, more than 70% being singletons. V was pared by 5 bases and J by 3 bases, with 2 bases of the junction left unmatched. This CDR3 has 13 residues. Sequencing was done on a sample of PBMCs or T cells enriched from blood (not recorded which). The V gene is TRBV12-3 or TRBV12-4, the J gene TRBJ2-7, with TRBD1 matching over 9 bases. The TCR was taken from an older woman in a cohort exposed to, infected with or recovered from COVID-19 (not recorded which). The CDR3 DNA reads TGTGCCAGCAGTACGGGACAGGGCTACGAGCAGTACTTC. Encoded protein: CASSTGQGYEQYF.